This entry concerns a single T cell receptor beta chain. This receptor's antigen is unknown. Base qualities are missing; no much larger clone stands one base away. The library was built by means of the immunoSEQ multiplex PCR assay. TCRdb retrieved this table from immuneACCESS and kept in-frame rearrangements only. Not all clones are present; in checked studies, unresolved V genes account for under half, and no reason is known for the remainder. Here the sample has approximately 98,000 clones; around 83% occur a single time. The ten largest clones add up to about 3.5% of the sample. This sample is part of a study of radiotherapy plus CTLA-4 blockade in lung cancer (dated by TCRdb to the late 2010s). Concerning the study at large: Among the enrolled patients, around 17% had an objective response, and 31% reached disease control.

The study evaluated CTLA-4 blockade (ipilimumab) given together with focal radiation therapy in patients who had chemo-refractory metastatic non-small-cell lung cancer. Trimming at the junction amounts to 5 bases on V and 4 bases on J, and the germline ends lie 15 bases apart. From a lookup of the germline V gene, CDR1 and CDR2 are MDHEN and SYDVKM. Inclusive of the bounding cysteine and phenylalanine, the CDR3 is 15 residues long. Only the CDR3 DNA stays, 45 bases, in frame from base 1. General conclusions and limits of the study: After treatment with radiotherapy and ipilimumab, TCR clones that came from tumors expanded in the peripheral blood. The strongest predictors of response were reported to be early dynamic shifts in blood T cell clones along with a rise in serum interferon-beta following radiation.

Sequenced material: peripheral blood, taken from a patient treated with radiotherapy plus ipilimumab. The TCR comes from a human donor with non-small cell lung cancer who had a partial response to radiotherapy plus ipilimumab. In this chain, TRBV28 is recombined with TRBJ1-5; TRBD1 could be the D gene, as 5 bases match. The nucleotide sequence reads as follows: TGTGCCAGCAGTAGCAGGGTAAAGGGAAATCAGCCCCAGCATTTT. Its product reads: CASSSRVKGNQPQHF.